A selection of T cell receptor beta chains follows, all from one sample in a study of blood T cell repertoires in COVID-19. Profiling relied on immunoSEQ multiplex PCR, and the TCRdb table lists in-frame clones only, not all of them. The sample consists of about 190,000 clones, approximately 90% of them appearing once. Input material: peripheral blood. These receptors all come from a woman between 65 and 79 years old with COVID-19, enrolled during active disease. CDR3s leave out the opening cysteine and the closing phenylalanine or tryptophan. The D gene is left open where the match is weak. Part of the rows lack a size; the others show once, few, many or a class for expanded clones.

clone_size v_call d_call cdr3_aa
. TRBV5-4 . ASSLDRDQPQH
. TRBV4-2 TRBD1 ASSQGQGKENTIY
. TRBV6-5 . ASRGRAQPQH
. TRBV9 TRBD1 ASSVLQGNLDGYT
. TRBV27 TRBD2 ASSLKVAGLYEQF
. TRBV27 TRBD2 ASSLAGTRSYEQY
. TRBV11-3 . ASSLLPGFSYNEQF
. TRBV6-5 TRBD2 ASSRLAGSTDTQY
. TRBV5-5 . ASSFSIQGQFAFGYT
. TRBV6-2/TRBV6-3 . ASSYLPGHGGYT
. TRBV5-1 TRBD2 ASSPSGRRTDTQY
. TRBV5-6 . ASSLFIVTGQETQY
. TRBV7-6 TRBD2 ASRPLAAGGLDEQF
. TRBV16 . ASSQSVQGSSNYGYT
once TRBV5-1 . ASSVDGGGVEKLF
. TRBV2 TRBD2 ASSFAGANTGELF
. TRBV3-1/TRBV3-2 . ASSQVAATEAF
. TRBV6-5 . ASSYGTISDEQF
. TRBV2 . AAGRENTEAF
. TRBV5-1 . ASSLLLMETQY
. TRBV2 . ASRVNRNTEAF
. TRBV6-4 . ASSDSGLGTDTQY
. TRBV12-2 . ASRAHHRLGRGTGELF
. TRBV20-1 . SESGETQY
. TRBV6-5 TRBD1 ASSPRGRGYGYT
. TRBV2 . ASSEGSGGRKLF
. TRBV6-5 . ASNLQGLDEKLF
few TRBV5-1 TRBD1 ASSHQGASSYNSPLH
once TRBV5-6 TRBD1 ASSLVRQGTKDTEAF
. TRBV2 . ASSEAQETQY
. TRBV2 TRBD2 ATTGLAGERGRNEQF
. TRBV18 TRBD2 ASSPGVSGGEQY
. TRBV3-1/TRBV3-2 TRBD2 ASSQGTSGSGREQY
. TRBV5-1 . ASSFDNSGNTIY
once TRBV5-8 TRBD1 ASSTGTGGAVTNEKLF
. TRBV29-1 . SVAGRGDEQY
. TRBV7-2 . ASSFNSQTYEQY
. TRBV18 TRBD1 ASSPNRQGAETQY
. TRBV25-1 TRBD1 ASAEPGGLQETQY
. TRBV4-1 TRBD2 ASSQVDGRADNTQY
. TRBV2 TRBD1 ASRDREGSPLH
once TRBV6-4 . ASSEQWGAVSGQF
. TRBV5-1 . ASSLGDWGTDTQY
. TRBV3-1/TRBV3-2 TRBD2 ASSQVSLAGVSEQF
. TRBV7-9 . ASSPESTIY
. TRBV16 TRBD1 ASSHLAGQGAIGELF
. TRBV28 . ASDRARYSNQPQH
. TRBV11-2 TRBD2 ASSRDYYTGELF
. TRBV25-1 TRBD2 ASSESGRAVKNIQY
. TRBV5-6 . ASSYIETQY
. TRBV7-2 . ASSLGRTYGYT
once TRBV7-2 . ASSLAASASSYEQY
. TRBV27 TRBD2 ASSPYPGLGKNIQY
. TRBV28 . ASSTGTLGQPQH
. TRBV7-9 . ASSFSDSVNEQF
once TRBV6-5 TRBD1 ASRTGGIPLH
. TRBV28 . ASSTVTEAF